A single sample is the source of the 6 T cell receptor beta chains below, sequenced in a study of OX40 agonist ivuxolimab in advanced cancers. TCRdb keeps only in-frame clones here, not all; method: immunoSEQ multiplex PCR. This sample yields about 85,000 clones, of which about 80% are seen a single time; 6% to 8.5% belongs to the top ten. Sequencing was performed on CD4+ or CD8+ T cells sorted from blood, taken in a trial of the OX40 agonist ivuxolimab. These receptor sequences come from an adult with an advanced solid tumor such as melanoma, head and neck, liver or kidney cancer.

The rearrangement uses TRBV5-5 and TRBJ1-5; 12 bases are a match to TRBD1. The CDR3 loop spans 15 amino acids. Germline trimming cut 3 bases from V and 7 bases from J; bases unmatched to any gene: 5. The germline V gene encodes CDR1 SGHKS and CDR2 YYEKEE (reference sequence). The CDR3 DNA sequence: TGTGCCAGCAGCTCCGGGGGGACAGGGGGCCAGCCCCAGCATTTT. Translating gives CASSSGGTGGQPQHF. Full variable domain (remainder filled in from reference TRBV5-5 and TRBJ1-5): DAGVTQSPTHLIKTRGQQVTLRCSPISGHKSVSWYQQVLGQGPQFIFQYYEKEERGRGNFPDRFSARQFPNYSSELNVNALLLGDSALYLCASSSGGTGGQPQHFGDGTRLSIL.

CDR3 nucleotide sequence: TGTGCCAGTAGCGAGCGGGGTCAGCCCCAGCATTTT. It translates to CASSERGQPQHF. V gene TRBV19 combines with J gene TRBJ1-5, with unresolved D. CDR3 size: 12 residues. Trimming cost V 6 bases and J 6 bases, with 9 bases left between them. Germline CDR1 and CDR2: LNHDA and SQIVND (reference sequence).

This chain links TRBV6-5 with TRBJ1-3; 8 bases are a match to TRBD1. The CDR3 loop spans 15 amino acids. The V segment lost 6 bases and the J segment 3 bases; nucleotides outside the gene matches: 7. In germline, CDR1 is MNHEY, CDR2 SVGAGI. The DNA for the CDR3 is TGTGCCAGCAGAGAGACAGGGGCGATTGGAAACACCATATATTTT. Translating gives CASRETGAIGNTIYF.

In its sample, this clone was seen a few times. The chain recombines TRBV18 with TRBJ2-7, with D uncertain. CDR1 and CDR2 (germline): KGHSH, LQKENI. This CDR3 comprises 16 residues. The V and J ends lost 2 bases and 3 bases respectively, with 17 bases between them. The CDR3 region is CASSPDISRRYYEQYF. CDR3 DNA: TGTGCCAGCTCACCAGATATCTCACGTAGGTACTACGAGCAGTACTTC.

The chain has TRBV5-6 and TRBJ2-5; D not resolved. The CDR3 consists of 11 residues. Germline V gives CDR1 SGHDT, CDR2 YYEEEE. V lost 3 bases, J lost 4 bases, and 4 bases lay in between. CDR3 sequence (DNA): TGTGCCAGCAGCTCATTAGAGACCCAGTACTTC. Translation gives CASSSLETQYF. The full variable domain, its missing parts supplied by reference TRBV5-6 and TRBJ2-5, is DAGVTQSPTHLIKTRGQQVTLRCSPKSGHDTVSWYQQALGQGPQFIFQYYEEEERQRGNFPDRFSGHQFPNYSSELNVNALLLGDSALYLCASSSLETQYFGPGTRLLVL.

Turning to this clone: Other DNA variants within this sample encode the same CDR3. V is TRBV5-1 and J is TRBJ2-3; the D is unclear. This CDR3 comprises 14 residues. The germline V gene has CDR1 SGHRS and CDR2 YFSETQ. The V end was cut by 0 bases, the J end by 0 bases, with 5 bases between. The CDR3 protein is CASSLEGSTDTQYF. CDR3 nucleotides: TGCGCCAGCAGCTTGGAGGGAAGCACAGATACGCAGTATTTT.